This T cell receptor beta chain was recovered during a study of CD8 T cells in ankylosing spondylitis. Study observations and caveats: Some of these motif variants have turned up before, in reports on reactive arthritis synovial fluid and blood. Disease-linked clones bore a CD8+ phenotype and were relatively rare in peripheral blood. Made up of eight or nine highly homologous variants, a TCR beta motif appeared characteristic of ankylosing spondylitis blood. Matched synovial fluid from ankylosing spondylitis patients was reported to be enriched for disease-linked clones.

Comment on this clonotype: What it recognizes is unknown.

The CDR3 sequence is 14 residues long. Trimming removed 0 bases at V and 4 bases at J, with 10 bases between. Germline V gives CDR1 DFQATT, CDR2 SNEGSKA (reference sequence). A quantitative 5'-RACE method, one with molecular barcodes, was used to make TCR beta libraries. TCRdb independently ran MiXCR on the 5' RACE reads; one entry per CDR3 protein. The sample shows 220,000 or so distinct CDR3 sequences, approximately 20% of them seen only once. The sequence was collected from a male donor with ankylosing spondylitis. Specimen: blood, either unsorted or a sorted T cell fraction (not recorded which). The chain has TRBV20-1 and TRBJ2-1; D is perhaps TRBD2 (6 bases). CDR3 loop: CSAREGGRYNEQFF. The DNA for the CDR3 is TGCAGTGCTAGAGAGGGGGGACGGTACAATGAGCAGTTCTTC.